This T cell receptor beta chain was recovered during a study of T cell responses to AZD1222 COVID-19 vaccine. Second-dose recipients at about 4 or about 12 weeks were treated as one pooled group. On this clone itself: Its target is not known.

Losses at the gene ends were 5 bases for V and 5 bases for J; bases not matched to a gene: 7. Germline V gives CDR1 SGHDN, CDR2 FVKESK. This CDR3 has 14 amino acids. Study-wide points: Spike-specific TCR breadth and depth were elevated following two AZD1222 doses.

This table comes from immunoSEQ multiplex PCR, and its TCRdb copy is limited to in-frame clones, with some not included. The data show about 160,000 clones, about 90% seen once. The origin of this receptor is an adult who received the AZD1222 COVID-19 vaccine. V gene TRBV14 combines with J gene TRBJ2-7; 9 nucleotides agree with TRBD2. The starting material was peripheral blood, obtained 28 days after the second AZD1222 dose. The CDR3 here is CASSLAGEADEQYF. Written as DNA, the CDR3 is TGTGCCAGCAGCTTAGCGGGGGAAGCTGACGAGCAGTACTTC.